What follows are 30 T cell receptor beta chains derived from one specimen sequenced in a study of blood T cell repertoires in COVID-19. Produced via immunoSEQ multiplex PCR; TCRdb's table is partial and in-frame only. The sample contains roughly 380,000 clones, 75% to 90% of which appear only once. Sequenced: peripheral blood. These TCRs come from a woman aged 40 to 55 with COVID-19, enrolled during active disease.

The chain carries TRBV9 and TRBJ1-1; 9 bases align to TRBD1. This CDR3 region has 14 residues. The V and J ends lost 3 bases and 5 bases, in that order; junction bases with no gene match: 5. The germline CDR1 and CDR2 sequences are SGDLS and YYNGEE. This CDR3 reads CASSATGGATEAFF. The DNA of the CDR3 is TGTGCCAGCAGCGCTACAGGGGGCGCGACTGAAGCTTTCTTT.

In its sample, this clone was seen once. The genes are TRBV27 and TRBJ2-3, with TRBD2 identical over 12 bases. V lost 3 bases, J lost 1 base, and 8 bases stayed unmatched. CDR3 length: 18 residues. Germline loops: CDR1 MNHEY, CDR2 SMNVEV (reference sequence). The CDR3 loop reads CASSLSGLAGPRTDTQYF. CDR3 in DNA: TGTGCCAGCAGTTTGTCGGGACTAGCGGGCCCGCGCACAGATACGCAGTATTTT.

The chain carries TRBV19 and TRBJ1-6; D not certain. Between the trimmed V and J ends, which lost 3 bases and 0 bases, there was a span of 15 bases. The CDR3 length is 18 residues. In germline, CDR1 is LNHDA, CDR2 SQIVND (reference sequence). The CDR3 protein is CASSISALQSSYNSPLHF. The CDR3 bases are TGTGCCAGTAGTATCTCGGCCCTACAGAGCTCCTATAATTCACCCCTCCACTTT.

The rearrangement links TRBV19 to TRBJ1-4, with D possibly being TRBD1 (6 bases). Germline-derived CDR1 and CDR2 are LNHDA and SQIVND (reference sequence). V was pared by 3 bases and J by 8 bases, with 19 bases between. CDR3 length: 16 residues. The CDR3 loop is CASSISSGGLSEKLFF. The CDR3 DNA is TGTGCCAGTAGTATTTCCTCGGGGGGGCTCTCCGAAAAACTGTTTTTT.

The chain recombines TRBV18 with TRBJ2-3; D is unresolved. V was pared by 0 bases and J by 4 bases, with 5 bases between. This CDR3 region has 13 residues. The germline V gene has CDR1 KGHSH and CDR2 LQKENI. The DNA for the CDR3 is TGTGCCAGCTCACCACCTGTCGCAGATACGCAGTATTTT. Its translation is CASSPPVADTQYF.

This clone showed up just once. The chain couples TRBV6-5 to TRBJ1-2; D might be TRBD1 (6 bases). This CDR3 contains 12 residues. The germline gives CDR1 MNHEY, CDR2 SVGAGI. Between the trimmed V and J ends, which lost 8 bases and 0 bases, there was a span of 7 bases. CDR3 in amino acids: CASWGPNYGYTF. As DNA, the CDR3 is TGTGCCAGCTGGGGGCCTAACTATGGCTACACCTTC.

The chain couples TRBV7-8 to TRBJ2-7, with 7 positions matching TRBD2. Germline CDR1 SGHVS, CDR2 FQNEAQ. This CDR3 is 15 amino acids long. Germline trimming cut 7 bases from V and 0 bases from J; bases unmatched to any gene: 9. CDR3 in amino acids: CASTSLALSSYEQYF. The CDR3 DNA sequence: TGTGCCAGCACCTCACTAGCGTTGAGCTCCTACGAGCAGTACTTC.

The chain combines TRBV1 with TRBJ2-1; the table's D gene call, TRBD2, was not cross checked with the DNA. TRBV1 is a listed pseudogene. CDR3 length: 16 residues. The CDR3 loop reads CTSSQDFQVRGNEQFF. In DNA, the CDR3 is TGCACCAGCAGCCAAGATTTCCAAGTCCGGGGCAATGAGCAGTTCTTC.

Comments on this clone: At one end the junction does not follow the germline gene, possibly because of a read error. This chain uses TRBV15 with TRBJ1-2, with 7 bases matching TRBD1. This CDR3 has 13 residues. Germline values: CDR1 LNHNV, CDR2 YYDKDF (reference sequence). The CDR3 coding sequence is TGTGCCACCAGCGGAGACAGGGACTATGGCTACACCTTC. Its protein is CATSGDRDYGYTF.

The chain links TRBV28 to TRBJ2-7, with 7 nucleotides matching TRBD2. CDR1 and CDR2 (germline): MDHEN, SYDVKM. Losses at the gene ends were 1 base for V and 1 base for J; bases not matched to a gene: 7. The CDR3 runs to 16 residues. CDR3 bases: TGTGCCAGCAGTTTATCTGCTAGCGGCCTGTCCTACGAGCAGTACTTC. This translates into CASSLSASGLSYEQYF.

CDR3 DNA sequence: TGTGCCAGCAGTTCTAGCGGGGGGGCCTACAATGAGCAGTTCTTC. It encodes CASSSSGGAYNEQFF. The chain employs TRBV27 and TRBJ2-1, with 12 bases lining up with TRBD2. With 4 bases clipped from V and 2 bases from J, the junction kept 0 bases outside the gene matches. Germline V lookup: CDR1 MNHEY, CDR2 SMNVEV (reference sequence). The CDR3 sequence is 15 residues long.

The gene calls are TRBV25-1 and TRBJ1-4, with 7 bases that match TRBD1. Germline trimming cut 4 bases from V and 5 bases from J; bases unmatched to any gene: 7. Germline V gives CDR1 MGHDK, CDR2 SYGVNS. The CDR3 spans 15 residues. The CDR3 protein is CASSVRDRENEKLFF. In nucleotides, the CDR3 is TGTGCCAGCAGTGTTCGGGACAGAGAGAATGAAAAACTGTTTTTT.

The V and J genes are TRBV29-1 and TRBJ2-1; TRBD2 matches 7 bases. CDR3 length: 13 amino acids. The V and J ends lost 7 bases and 2 bases, in that order; junction bases with no gene match: 5. Germline V gene lookup returns CDR1 SQVTM and CDR2 ANQGSEA. The CDR3 nucleotides read TGCAGCGCTGTGGGACTAACCTACAATGAGCAGTTCTTC. This gives the protein CSAVGLTYNEQFF.

The sample holds a few counts of this clone. The V gene is TRBV28, the J gene TRBJ1-6; no definite D call. CDR1 and CDR2 from the germline V gene are MDHEN and SYDVKM. V was clipped by 5 bases and J by 10 bases, with 15 bases between them. The CDR3 totals 14 residues. In nucleotides, the CDR3 is TGTGCCAGCAGTCAACCCGAGGAGGCCTCACCCCTCCACTTT. The encoded protein is CASSQPEEASPLHF.

The chain combines TRBV5-1 with TRBJ1-1; the D gene is possibly TRBD1 (6 bases). Germline V gives CDR1 SGHRS, CDR2 YFSETQ. The CDR3 covers 15 residues. Trimming took 3 bases from V and 11 from J, leaving 23 bases between them. The CDR3 DNA sequence: TGCGCCAGCAGCTGGGAGTGGGGGGGCCAGTCAAGCGCTTTCTTT. It specifies CASSWEWGGQSSAFF.

The rearrangement joins TRBV2 to TRBJ1-1; D uncertain. V was pared by 8 bases and J by 1 base, with 14 bases between. This CDR3 is built from 14 residues. CDR1 is SNHLY and CDR2 is FYNNEI in the germline V gene. CDR3 loop: CASSFSEGNTEAFF. The DNA for the CDR3 is TGTGCCAGCTCTTTCTCGGAGGGGAACACTGAAGCTTTCTTT.

This rearrangement joins TRBV21-1 to TRBJ2-7; the DNA was not compared with TRBD1, the D call given in the table. TRBV21-1 corresponds to a pseudogene. CDR3 size: 17 residues. The CDR3 sequence is CASTVPNPGQGAYEQYF. The CDR3 region has the DNA TGTGCCAGCACCGTACCTAATCCGGGACAGGGGGCCTACGAGCAGTACTTC.

The chain combines TRBV19 with TRBJ2-2, with 10 bases matching TRBD2. Per the germline V gene, CDR1 is LNHDA and CDR2 is SQIVND (reference sequence). V lost 6 bases to trimming and J lost 4 bases; unmatched junction nucleotides: 8. There are 16 residues in the CDR3. The CDR3 bases are TGTGCCAGTAGGTTGCTAGCGGGGGTTGTCACCGGGGAGCTGTTTTTT. Protein: CASRLLAGVVTGELFF.

Only a few counts were recorded for this clone. This chain joins TRBV18 and TRBJ1-5; no firm D call. The germline CDR1 and CDR2 sequences are KGHSH and LQKENI. V dropped 3 bases and J dropped 7 bases, with 13 bases sitting between them. CDR3 length equals 14 residues. DNA of the CDR3: TGTGCCAGCTCACCTGTTGAGGGAGGGCAGCCCCAGCATTTT. Its translation is CASSPVEGGQPQHF.

The chain is built from TRBV27 and TRBJ2-5; D uncertain. The CDR3 consists of 15 residues. Germline V gene sequence: CDR1 MNHEY, CDR2 SMNVEV (reference sequence). Trimming removed 4 bases at V and 5 bases at J, with 17 bases between. In nucleotides, the CDR3 is TGTGCCAGCAGTTACGCCCTGTCTACCCGCGAGACCCAGTACTTC. It yields the protein CASSYALSTRETQYF.

This chain joins TRBV11-2 and TRBJ1-2; no clear D gene. Trimming took 4 bases from V and 8 from J, leaving 14 bases between them. Looked up from germline, CDR1 is SGHAT and CDR2 is FQNNGV. This CDR3 has 13 residues. The CDR3 DNA is TGTGCCAGCAGCTCGTGGTTGGAGGGCGGCTACACCTTC. This translates into CASSSWLEGGYTF.

As for this clone: The same CDR3 also results from other DNA sequences found in this sample. This chain joins TRBV7-9 and TRBJ1-4; 7 bases map to TRBD1. J gave up 5 bases and V 4 bases, and 4 bases lay outside the gene matches. There are 14 residues in the CDR3. The V gene's germline CDR1 is SEHNR and CDR2 FQNEAQ (reference sequence). CDR3 region: CASSSDRSNEKLFF. In DNA, the CDR3 is TGTGCCAGCAGCTCGGACAGGTCAAATGAAAAACTGTTTTTT.

This chain joins TRBV5-1 and TRBJ2-3; D is possibly TRBD1 (5 bases). The length of the CDR3 is 15 residues. Germline V gene data show CDR1 as SGHRS and CDR2 as YFSETQ. The V gene lost 0 bases and the J gene lost 3 bases, with 11 bases spanning the gap. CDR3 residues: CASSLALAGTDTQYF. Written as DNA, the CDR3 is TGCGCCAGCAGCTTGGCGCTGGCAGGGACAGATACGCAGTATTTT.

This clone occurred a few times. J is TRBJ2-7 and V is TRBV13; TRBD2 aligns across 8 bases. V lost 3 bases to trimming and J lost 0 bases; unmatched junction nucleotides: 4. Germline lookup yields CDR1 PRHDT and CDR2 FYEKMQ (reference sequence). The CDR3 contains 15 residues. CDR3 nucleotide sequence: TGTGCCAGCAGCTTCACTAGCGGTGACTCCTACGAGCAGTACTTC. This encodes CASSFTSGDSYEQYF.

The J gene is TRBJ2-7, the V gene TRBV2; D might be TRBD1 (5 bases). Per germline, CDR1 SNHLY and CDR2 FYNNEI. The ends were cut back, 7 bases at V and 5 bases at J, with 18 bases in the middle. CDR3 length: 14 amino acids. In DNA, the CDR3 is TGTGCCAGCATGATTTTGTCAGGGCCCCACGAGCAGTACTTC. Its protein product is CASMILSGPHEQYF.

This clone has a handful of counts. The rearrangement joins TRBV30 to TRBJ2-7, with 7 bases that match TRBD1. Trimming cost V 2 bases and J 2 bases; bases outside gene matches: 6. This CDR3 has 14 residues. Germline V gives CDR1 GTSNPN, CDR2 SVGIG (reference sequence). In DNA form, the CDR3 reads TGTGCCTGGAGTCCTAAGGGGGCCCCCTACGAGCAGTACTTC. Its translation: CAWSPKGAPYEQYF.

Worth noting for this clone: Other DNA sequences in this specimen translate into the identical CDR3. This chain links TRBV28 with TRBJ2-7, with 7 bases identical to TRBD1. V was pared by 6 bases and J by 2 bases, with 4 bases of the junction left unmatched. Germline V gene data show CDR1 as MDHEN and CDR2 as SYDVKM. This CDR3 has 13 residues. CDR3 bases: TGTGCCAGCAGCCAGGGACAGCCCTACGAGCAGTACTTC. This encodes CASSQGQPYEQYF.

The chain carries TRBV10-3 and TRBJ2-4; a weak D match, TRBD2 (6 bases). The CDR3 has 17 amino acids. Germline CDR1 and CDR2: ENHRY and SYGVKD. V was pared by 0 bases and J by 0 bases, with 12 bases between. For the CDR3, the DNA is TGTGCCATCAGTGAGTCGGGTAGCGGTCTAGCCAAAAACATTCAGTACTTC. This sequence encodes CAISESGSGLAKNIQYF.

The chain is built from TRBV5-4 and TRBJ2-1; D might be TRBD1 (6 bases). V lost 2 bases to trimming and J lost 8 bases, with 11 bases between them. The CDR3 runs 13 residues. The germline gives CDR1 SGHNT, CDR2 YYREEE (reference sequence). CDR3 nucleotide sequence: TGTGCCAGCAGCTTACAGGGTCTGGATGAGCAGTTCTTC. This translates into CASSLQGLDEQFF.

The V and J genes are TRBV24-1 and TRBJ1-2; 8 bases fit TRBD1. Germline V lookup: CDR1 KGHDR, CDR2 SFDVKD. Germline trimming cut 1 base from V and 4 bases from J; bases unmatched to any gene: 4. This CDR3 is 15 amino acids long. The CDR3 sequence: CATSDFRGTGYGYTF. CDR3 nucleotides: TGTGCCACCAGTGATTTCCGCGGGACAGGCTATGGCTACACCTTC.